Listed below are T cell receptor beta chains from one sample, sequenced in a study of cytomegalovirus exposure and HLA in healthy donors. The method was immunoSEQ multiplex PCR; TCRdb's version includes in-frame clones alone and lacks a portion of them. The sample lists some 120,000 clones, 74% seen once, with approximately 3.9% in the top ten. Sequencing was performed on PBMCs. These receptors were obtained from a woman in her fifties or sixties in good health and CMV-seropositive. Both conserved end residues are part of each CDR3. The order of the fields is clone size, J gene, D gene, V gene, CDR3 DNA, CDR3 protein. D genes are given only for firm matches. The size field is filled for only some rows; it gives once, few, many or a size class.

- TRBJ2-3 TRBD2 TRBV27 TGTGCCAGCAGTTTATTAATAGCGGGGGGGCGAGGAGATACGCAGTATTTT CASSLLIAGGRGDTQYF
- TRBJ2-7 TRBD2 TRBV29-1 TGCAGCGTTGAAGTCGGAGCGGGGGGGGCCTACGAGCAGTACTTC CSVEVGAGGAYEQYF
- TRBJ2-3 - TRBV4-1 TGCGCCAGCAGCCAAGGATCAGGTGGACTGGTGAGCACAGATACGCAGTATTTT CASSQGSGGLVSTDTQYF
few TRBJ2-3 TRBD2 TRBV10-3 TGTGCCATCGGGGTGGGACTAGCTATTCCAGATACGCAGTATTTT CAIGVGLAIPDTQYF
- TRBJ2-3 - TRBV7-8 TGTGCCAGCAGCTTAGTAACAGGGCAAGATACGCAGTATTTT CASSLVTGQDTQYF
- TRBJ2-1 TRBD2 TRBV11-2 TGTGCCAGCGGTGGATATAGGACTAGGGCGGGTCATGAGCAGTTCTTC CASGGYRTRAGHEQFF
- TRBJ2-1 - TRBV11-2 TGTGCCAGCAGCTTAGTTCAGCAGGGAACTGAGCAGTTCTTC CASSLVQQGTEQFF
few TRBJ2-5 TRBD2 TRBV27 TGTGCCAGCAGCATCGATCTAGCGGGGGGGCGAGAGACCCAGTACTTC CASSIDLAGGRETQYF
- TRBJ1-5 TRBD1 TRBV7-9 TGTTCCAGCAGCTTAGGGCAGGGGGCCCATCAGCCCCAGCATTTT CSSSLGQGAHQPQHF
- TRBJ2-3 - TRBV7-9 TGTGCCAGCAGCACCCCAGGCCCAGATACGCAGTATTTT CASSTPGPDTQYF
once TRBJ2-6 TRBD1 TRBV6-1 TGTGCCAGCAGGCTGACAGGGCCAGGGGCCAACGTCCTGACTTTC CASRLTGPGANVLTF
- TRBJ2-7 - TRBV25-1 TGTGCCAGCAGTTCAAGCGGGGAGCAGTACTTC CASSSSGEQYF
- TRBJ2-3 TRBD2 TRBV30 TGTGCCTGGAGTTATAGCGGGGGGGCCTCTGATACGCAGTATTTT CAWSYSGGASDTQYF
- TRBJ2-3 - TRBV9 TGTGCCAGCAGCGTTGGCAGGGTGGCAGATACGCAGTATTTT CASSVGRVADTQYF
few TRBJ2-1 TRBD1 TRBV6-5 TGTGCCAGCAGCACAGGGGTTGAGCAGTTCTTC CASSTGVEQFF
- TRBJ2-5 TRBD2 TRBV2 TGTGCCAGCAGTGTTAGTAGCTCTAGCGGGGGAGAGACCCAGTACTTC CASSVSSSSGGETQYF
- TRBJ2-1 TRBD1 TRBV7-8 TGTGCCAGCAGCTTTATTTTCGGGACAGGGGTCAATGAGCAGTTCTTC CASSFIFGTGVNEQFF